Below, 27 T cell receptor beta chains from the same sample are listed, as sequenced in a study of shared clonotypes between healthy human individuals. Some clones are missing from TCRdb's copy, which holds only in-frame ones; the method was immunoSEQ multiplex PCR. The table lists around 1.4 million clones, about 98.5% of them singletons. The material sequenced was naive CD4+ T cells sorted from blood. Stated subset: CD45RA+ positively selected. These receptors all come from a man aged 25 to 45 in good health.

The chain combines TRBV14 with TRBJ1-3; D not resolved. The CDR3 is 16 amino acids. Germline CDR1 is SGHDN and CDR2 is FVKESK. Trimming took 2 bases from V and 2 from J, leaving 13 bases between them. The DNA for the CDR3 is TGTGCCAGCAGCCAACGGCTCGCGGGAGCTGGAAACACCATATATTTT. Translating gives CASSQRLAGAGNTIYF.

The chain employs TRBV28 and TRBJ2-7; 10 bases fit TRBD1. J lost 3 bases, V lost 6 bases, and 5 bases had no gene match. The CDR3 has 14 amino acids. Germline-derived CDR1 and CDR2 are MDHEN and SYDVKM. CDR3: CASRGGTGVYEQYF. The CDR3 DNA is TGTGCCAGCAGGGGAGGGACAGGGGTCTACGAGCAGTACTTC.

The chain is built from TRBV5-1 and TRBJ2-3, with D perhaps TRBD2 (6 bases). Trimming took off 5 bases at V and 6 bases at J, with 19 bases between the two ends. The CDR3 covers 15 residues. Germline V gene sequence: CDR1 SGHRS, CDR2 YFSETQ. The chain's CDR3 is CASSSGDLDSDTQYF. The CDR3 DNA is TGCGCCAGCAGTTCTGGGGACTTAGACAGTGATACGCAGTATTTT. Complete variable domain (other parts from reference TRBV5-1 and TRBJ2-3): KAGVTQTPRYLIKTRGQQVTLSCSPISGHRSVSWYQQTPGQGLQFLFEYFSETQRNKGNFPGRFSGRQFSNSRSEMNVSTLELGDSALYLCASSSGDLDSDTQYFGPGTRLTVL.

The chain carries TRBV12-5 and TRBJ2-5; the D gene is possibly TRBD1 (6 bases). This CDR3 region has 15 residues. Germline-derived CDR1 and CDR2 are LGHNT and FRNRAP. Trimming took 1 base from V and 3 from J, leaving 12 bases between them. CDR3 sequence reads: CASGLDWSGEETQYF. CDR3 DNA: TGTGCTAGTGGTTTGGACTGGTCAGGGGAAGAGACCCAGTACTTC.

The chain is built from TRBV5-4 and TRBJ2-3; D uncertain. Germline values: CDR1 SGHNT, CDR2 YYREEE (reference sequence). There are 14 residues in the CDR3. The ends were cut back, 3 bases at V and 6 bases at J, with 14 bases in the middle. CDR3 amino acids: CASSSLPSSDTQYF. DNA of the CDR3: TGTGCCAGCAGCTCCTTACCCTCCTCGGATACGCAGTATTTT.

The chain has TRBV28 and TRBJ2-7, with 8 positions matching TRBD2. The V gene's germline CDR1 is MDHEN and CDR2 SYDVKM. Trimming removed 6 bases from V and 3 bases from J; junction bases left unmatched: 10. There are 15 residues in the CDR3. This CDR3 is CASSRGGQPGYEQYF. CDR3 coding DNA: TGTGCCAGCAGCCGGGGGGGGCAGCCGGGCTACGAGCAGTACTTC. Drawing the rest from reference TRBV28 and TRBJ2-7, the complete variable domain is DVKVTQSSRYLVKRTGEKVFLECVQDMDHENMFWYRQDPGLGLRLIYFSYDVKMKEKGDIPEGYSVSREKKERFSLILESASTNQTSMYLCASSRGGQPGYEQYFGPGTRLTVT.

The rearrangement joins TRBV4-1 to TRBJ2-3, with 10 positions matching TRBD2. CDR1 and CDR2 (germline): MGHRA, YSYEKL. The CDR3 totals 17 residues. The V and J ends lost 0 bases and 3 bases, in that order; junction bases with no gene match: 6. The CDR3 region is CASSQDALAGATDTQYF. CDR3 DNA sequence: TGCGCCAGCAGCCAAGATGCCCTAGCGGGAGCAACAGATACGCAGTATTTT.

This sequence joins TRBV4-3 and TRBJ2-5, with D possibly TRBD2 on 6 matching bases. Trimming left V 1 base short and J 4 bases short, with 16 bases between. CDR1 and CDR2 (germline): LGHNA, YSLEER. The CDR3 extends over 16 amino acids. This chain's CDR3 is CASSQVLAVGPETQYF. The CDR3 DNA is TGCGCCAGCAGCCAAGTATTAGCGGTCGGGCCAGAGACCCAGTACTTC.

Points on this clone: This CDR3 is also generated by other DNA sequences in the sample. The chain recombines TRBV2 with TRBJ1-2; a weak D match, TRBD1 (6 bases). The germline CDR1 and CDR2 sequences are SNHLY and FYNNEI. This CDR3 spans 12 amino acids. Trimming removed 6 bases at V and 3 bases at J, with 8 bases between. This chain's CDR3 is CASRRQDYGYTF. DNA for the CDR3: TGTGCCAGCAGAAGACAGGACTATGGCTACACCTTC.

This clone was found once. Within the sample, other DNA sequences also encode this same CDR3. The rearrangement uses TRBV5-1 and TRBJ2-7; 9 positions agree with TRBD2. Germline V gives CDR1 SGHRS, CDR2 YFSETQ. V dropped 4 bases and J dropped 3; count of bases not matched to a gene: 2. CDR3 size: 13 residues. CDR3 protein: CASSLAGSYEQYF. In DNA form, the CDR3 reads TGCGCCAGCAGCCTAGCGGGGAGCTACGAGCAGTACTTC.

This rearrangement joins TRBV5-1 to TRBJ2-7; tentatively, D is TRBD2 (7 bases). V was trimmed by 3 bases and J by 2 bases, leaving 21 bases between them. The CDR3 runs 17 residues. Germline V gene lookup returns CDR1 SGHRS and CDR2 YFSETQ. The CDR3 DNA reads TGCGCCAGCAGCTCCGGATGGGGGGGGCCGAGGCCCTACGAGCAGTACTTC. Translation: CASSSGWGGPRPYEQYF.

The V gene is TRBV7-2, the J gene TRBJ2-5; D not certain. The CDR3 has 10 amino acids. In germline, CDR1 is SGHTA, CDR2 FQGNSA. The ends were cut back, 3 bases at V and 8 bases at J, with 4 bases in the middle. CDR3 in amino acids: CASSFETQYF. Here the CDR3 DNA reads TGTGCCAGCAGCTTTGAAACCCAGTACTTC. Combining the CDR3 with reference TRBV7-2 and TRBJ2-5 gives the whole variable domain GAGVSQSPSNKVTEKGKDVELRCDPISGHTALYWYRQSLGQGLEFLIYFQGNSAPDKSGLPSDRFSAERTGGSVSTLTIQRTQQEDSAVYLCASSFETQYFGPGTRLLVL.

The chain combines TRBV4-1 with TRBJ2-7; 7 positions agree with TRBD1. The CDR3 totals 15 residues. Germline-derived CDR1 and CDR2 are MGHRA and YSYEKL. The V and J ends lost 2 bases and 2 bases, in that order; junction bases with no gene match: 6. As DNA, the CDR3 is TGCGCCAGCAGCCAATACAGGGGAGTGGCCTACGAGCAGTACTTC. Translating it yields CASSQYRGVAYEQYF.

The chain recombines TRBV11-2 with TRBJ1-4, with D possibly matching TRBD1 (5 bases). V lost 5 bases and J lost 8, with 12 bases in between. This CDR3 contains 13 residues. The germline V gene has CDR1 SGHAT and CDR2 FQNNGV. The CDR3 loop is CASSQGPTEKLFF. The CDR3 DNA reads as TGTGCCAGCAGCCAGGGACCGACCGAAAAACTGTTTTTT.

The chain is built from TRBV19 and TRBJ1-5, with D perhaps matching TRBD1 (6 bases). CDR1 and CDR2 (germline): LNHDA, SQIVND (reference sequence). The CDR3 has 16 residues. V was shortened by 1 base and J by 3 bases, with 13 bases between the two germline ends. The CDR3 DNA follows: TGTGCCAGTAGTATAGTCCCAGGGGCGGACAATCAGCCCCAGCATTTT. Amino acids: CASSIVPGADNQPQHF.

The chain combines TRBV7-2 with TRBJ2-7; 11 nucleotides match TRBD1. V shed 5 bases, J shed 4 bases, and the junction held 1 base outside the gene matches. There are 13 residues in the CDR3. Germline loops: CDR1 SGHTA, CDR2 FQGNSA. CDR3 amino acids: CASSGTGGYEQYF. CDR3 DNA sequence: TGTGCCAGCAGCGGGACAGGGGGGTACGAGCAGTACTTC.

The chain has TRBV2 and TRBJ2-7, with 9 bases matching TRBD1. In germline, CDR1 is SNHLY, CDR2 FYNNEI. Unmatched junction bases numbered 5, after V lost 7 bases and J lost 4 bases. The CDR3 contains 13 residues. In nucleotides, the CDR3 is TGTGCCAGCAAGGGACAGGGACTTTACGAGCAGTACTTC. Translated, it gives CASKGQGLYEQYF.

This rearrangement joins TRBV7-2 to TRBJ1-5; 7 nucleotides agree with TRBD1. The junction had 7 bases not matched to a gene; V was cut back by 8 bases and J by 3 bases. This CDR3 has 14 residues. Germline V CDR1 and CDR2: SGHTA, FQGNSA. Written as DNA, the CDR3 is TGTGCCAGCGGTAGGGACAGTCTCAATCAGCCCCAGCATTTT. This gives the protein CASGRDSLNQPQHF.

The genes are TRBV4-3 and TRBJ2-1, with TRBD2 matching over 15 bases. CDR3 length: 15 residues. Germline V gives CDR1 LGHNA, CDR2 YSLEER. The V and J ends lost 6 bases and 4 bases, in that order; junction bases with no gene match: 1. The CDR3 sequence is CASSGLAGGYNEQFF. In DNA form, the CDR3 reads TGCGCCAGCAGTGGACTAGCGGGAGGGTACAATGAGCAGTTCTTC.

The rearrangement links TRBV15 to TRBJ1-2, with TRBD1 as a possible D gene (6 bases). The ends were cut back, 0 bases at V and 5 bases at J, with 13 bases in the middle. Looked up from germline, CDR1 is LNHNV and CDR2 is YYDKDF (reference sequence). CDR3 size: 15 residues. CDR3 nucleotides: TGTGCCACCAGCAGAGATGGAACAGGGAGTTATGGCTACACCTTC. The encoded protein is CATSRDGTGSYGYTF.

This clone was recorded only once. CDR3 residues: CASSSNSVDEQYF. In nucleotides, the CDR3 is TGTGCCAGCAGTTCCAATAGCGTCGACGAGCAGTACTTC. The chain uses TRBV2 and TRBJ2-7, with TRBD2 as a possible D gene (5 bases). Germline V CDR1 and CDR2: SNHLY, FYNNEI. The CDR3 is 13 amino acids. Between the trimmed V and J ends, which lost 5 bases and 5 bases, there was a span of 13 bases.

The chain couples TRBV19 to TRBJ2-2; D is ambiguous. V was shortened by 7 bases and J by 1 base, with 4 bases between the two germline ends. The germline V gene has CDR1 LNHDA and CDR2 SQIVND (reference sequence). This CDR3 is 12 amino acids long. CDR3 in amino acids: CASKGNTGELFF. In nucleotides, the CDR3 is TGTGCCAGTAAAGGGAACACCGGGGAGCTGTTTTTT. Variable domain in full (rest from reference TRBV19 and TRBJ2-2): DGGITQSPKYLFRKEGQNVTLSCEQNLNHDAMYWYRQDPGQGLRLIYYSQIVNDFQKGDIAEGYSVSREKKESFPLTVTSAQKNPTAFYLCASKGNTGELFFGEGSRLTVL.

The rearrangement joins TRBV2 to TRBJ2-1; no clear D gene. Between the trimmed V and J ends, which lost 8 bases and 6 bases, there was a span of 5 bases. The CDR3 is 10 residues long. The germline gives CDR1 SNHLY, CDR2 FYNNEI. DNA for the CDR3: TGTGCCAGCTCCAGCAATGAGCAGTTCTTC. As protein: CASSSNEQFF.

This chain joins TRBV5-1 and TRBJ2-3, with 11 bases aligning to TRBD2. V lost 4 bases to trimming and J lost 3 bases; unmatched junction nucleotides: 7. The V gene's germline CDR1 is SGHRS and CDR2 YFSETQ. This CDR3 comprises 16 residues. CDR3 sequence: CASSRGLADPTDTQYF. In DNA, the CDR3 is TGCGCCAGCAGCAGGGGACTAGCGGACCCTACAGATACGCAGTATTTT.

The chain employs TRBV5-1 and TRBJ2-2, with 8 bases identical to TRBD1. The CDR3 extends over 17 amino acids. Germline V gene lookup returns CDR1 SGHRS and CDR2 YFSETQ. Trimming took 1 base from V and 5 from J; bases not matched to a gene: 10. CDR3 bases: TGCGCCAGCAGCTTGACAGGCACAGGGGGTCCGACCGGGGAGCTGTTTTTT. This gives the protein CASSLTGTGGPTGELFF.

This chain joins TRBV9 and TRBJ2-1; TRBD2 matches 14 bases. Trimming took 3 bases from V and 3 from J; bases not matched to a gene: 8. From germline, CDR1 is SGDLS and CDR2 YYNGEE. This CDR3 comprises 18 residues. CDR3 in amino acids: CASSAKRLAGGYYNEQFF. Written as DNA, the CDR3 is TGTGCCAGCAGCGCCAAGCGACTAGCGGGAGGGTACTACAATGAGCAGTTCTTC. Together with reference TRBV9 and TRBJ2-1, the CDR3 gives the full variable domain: DSGVTQTPKHLITATGQRVTLRCSPRSGDLSVYWYQQSLDQGLQFLIQYYNGEERAKGNILERFSAQQFPDLHSELNLSSLELGDSALYFCASSAKRLAGGYYNEQFFGPGTRLTVL.

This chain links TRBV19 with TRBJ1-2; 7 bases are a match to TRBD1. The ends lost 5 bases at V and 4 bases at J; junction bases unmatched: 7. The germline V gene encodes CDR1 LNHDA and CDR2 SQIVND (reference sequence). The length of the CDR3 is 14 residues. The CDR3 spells CASSEGQDRYGYTF. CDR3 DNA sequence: TGTGCCAGTAGTGAAGGACAGGATCGCTATGGCTACACCTTC.